Below, 14 T cell receptor beta chains from the same sample are listed, as sequenced in a study of blood T cell repertoires in COVID-19. Clones were sequenced by immunoSEQ multiplex PCR, and TCRdb holds only the in-frame ones, with some missing. The repertoire holds around 120,000 clones, with 75% to 90% as singletons. Material: peripheral blood. Receptor source: an elderly woman with acute or convalescent COVID-19.

V is TRBV2 and J is TRBJ1-3; D gene uncertain. Germline-derived CDR1 and CDR2 are SNHLY and FYNNEI. V gave up 4 bases and J gave up 0 bases, with 10 bases separating them. The CDR3 is 15 amino acids. The CDR3 bases are TGTGCCAGCAGTGTAGGGAGTTTCTCTGGAAACACCATATATTTT. Translated: CASSVGSFSGNTIYF.

The chain joins TRBV7-2 to TRBJ2-5, with TRBD1 matching 9 bases. From germline, CDR1 is SGHTA and CDR2 FQGNSA. The CDR3 totals 13 residues. J gave up 5 bases and V 5 bases, and 3 bases lay outside the gene matches. This CDR3 reads CASSTGGYETQYF. CDR3 DNA: TGTGCCAGCAGCACAGGGGGCTATGAGACCCAGTACTTC. Supplemented by reference TRBV7-2 and TRBJ2-5, the full variable domain reads GAGVSQSPSNKVTEKGKDVELRCDPISGHTALYWYRQSLGQGLEFLIYFQGNSAPDKSGLPSDRFSAERTGGSVSTLTIQRTQQEDSAVYLCASSTGGYETQYFGPGTRLLVL.

This clone was detected only once. V is TRBV5-1 and J is TRBJ2-1, with D unresolved. This CDR3 contains 14 residues. Germline assignment: CDR1 SGHRS and CDR2 YFSETQ. Deletions cut 4 bases from V and 1 base from J, with 9 bases between. CDR3: CASSPGGSYNEQFF. The CDR3 nucleotides are TGCGCCAGCAGCCCCGGCGGATCCTACAATGAGCAGTTCTTC.

The rearrangement joins TRBV18 to TRBJ1-2; 9 bases agree with TRBD1. Trimming cost V 1 base and J 2 bases; bases outside gene matches: 14. Germline lookup yields CDR1 KGHSH and CDR2 LQKENI. The CDR3 runs to 19 residues. The CDR3 DNA is TGTGCCAGCTCACCACTGGCTCCCGGGACAGGGACGGTCAACTATGGCTACACCTTC. Encoded protein: CASSPLAPGTGTVNYGYTF.

The V call is TRBV5-5, the J call TRBJ2-2, with D perhaps TRBD1 (6 bases). Germline loops: CDR1 SGHKS, CDR2 YYEKEE (reference sequence). The CDR3 totals 14 residues. V was clipped by 1 base and J by 7 bases, with 11 bases between them. As DNA, the CDR3 is TGTGCCAGCAGCTTGTACAGGGTTGACGGGGAGCTGTTTTTT. Translated, it gives CASSLYRVDGELFF.

CDR3 amino acids: CASSTGTGFSSYYEQYF. The CDR3 region has the DNA TGTGCCAGCAGCACCGGGACAGGGTTTTCTAGCTACTACGAGCAGTACTTC. The chain has TRBV25-1 and TRBJ2-7, with 9 bases that match TRBD1. CDR3 size: 17 residues. Trimming took 6 bases from V and 3 from J; bases not matched to a gene: 15. Germline CDR1 is MGHDK and CDR2 is SYGVNS.

The chain recombines TRBV19 with TRBJ1-2; unclear D gene. Germline values: CDR1 LNHDA, CDR2 SQIVND (reference sequence). This CDR3 is built from 15 residues. Deletions cut 0 bases from V and 4 bases from J, with 12 bases between. CDR3 bases: TGTGCCAGTAGTATAGATCAGTTTTCTGGCTATGGCTACACCTTC. This codes for CASSIDQFSGYGYTF.

J is TRBJ2-1 and V is TRBV2, with D perhaps TRBD2 (6 bases). Deletions cut 8 bases from V and 5 bases from J, with 10 bases between. This CDR3 has 12 residues. Germline lookup yields CDR1 SNHLY and CDR2 FYNNEI. The DNA for the CDR3 is TGTGCCAGCGTGGGACTCGACAATGAGCAGTTCTTC. Protein: CASVGLDNEQFF.

CDR3 DNA: TGTGCCAGCAGGGGACAGAATTCACCCCTCCACTTT. Residues: CASRGQNSPLHF. This chain uses TRBV11-1 with TRBJ1-6, with 7 bases fitting TRBD1. The CDR3 has 12 amino acids. The V gene's germline CDR1 is SGHAT and CDR2 FQDESV (reference sequence). J gave up 7 bases and V 6 bases, and 0 bases lay outside the gene matches.

This chain links TRBV5-1 with TRBJ2-2, with 12 bases matching TRBD2. The CDR3 has 19 residues. CDR1 is SGHRS, CDR2 YFSETQ, per germline. V lost 5 bases and J lost 0; bases outside the gene matches: 11. CDR3 DNA sequence: TGCGCCAGCAGACCCCTGCCGACTAGCGGGGGAGCGAACACCGGGGAGCTGTTTTTT. Protein product: CASRPLPTSGGANTGELFF.

CDR3 in amino acids: CASSTAGWSYNSPLHF. In DNA form, the CDR3 reads TGTGCCAGCAGCACGGCAGGGTGGTCCTATAATTCACCCCTCCACTTT. The chain has TRBV27 and TRBJ1-6; tentative D call: TRBD1 (5 bases). Germline-derived CDR1 and CDR2 are MNHEY and SMNVEV (reference sequence). The CDR3 has 16 amino acids. The V gene lost 6 bases and the J gene lost 1 base, with 13 bases spanning the gap.

The chain uses TRBV5-1 and TRBJ2-3, with 15 bases aligning to TRBD2. This CDR3 has 22 amino acids. Losses at the gene ends were 0 bases for V and 1 base for J; bases not matched to a gene: 15. From germline, CDR1 is SGHRS and CDR2 YFSETQ. The CDR3 sequence is CASSLDPLEPGLAGGRTDTQYF. The CDR3 DNA sequence: TGCGCCAGCAGCTTGGACCCATTAGAACCGGGACTAGCGGGGGGTCGCACAGATACGCAGTATTTT.

The chain combines TRBV7-8 with TRBJ2-2; 12 nucleotides match TRBD2. CDR3 length equals 16 residues. Germline trimming cut 6 bases from V and 7 bases from J; bases unmatched to any gene: 9. Germline assignment: CDR1 SGHVS and CDR2 FQNEAQ. The CDR3 DNA is TGTGCCAGCAGGGCAACTAGCGGGGGGATCGGCGGGGAGCTGTTTTTT. Protein: CASRATSGGIGGELFF.

The sample holds a few counts of this clone. V is TRBV19 and J is TRBJ1-4, with 7 bases matching TRBD1. The CDR3 runs 12 residues. CDR1 LNHDA and CDR2 SQIVND come from the germline V gene (reference sequence). The CDR3 sequence is CATGQINEKLFF. CDR3 nucleotide sequence: TGTGCGACGGGACAGATAAATGAAAAACTGTTTTTT.